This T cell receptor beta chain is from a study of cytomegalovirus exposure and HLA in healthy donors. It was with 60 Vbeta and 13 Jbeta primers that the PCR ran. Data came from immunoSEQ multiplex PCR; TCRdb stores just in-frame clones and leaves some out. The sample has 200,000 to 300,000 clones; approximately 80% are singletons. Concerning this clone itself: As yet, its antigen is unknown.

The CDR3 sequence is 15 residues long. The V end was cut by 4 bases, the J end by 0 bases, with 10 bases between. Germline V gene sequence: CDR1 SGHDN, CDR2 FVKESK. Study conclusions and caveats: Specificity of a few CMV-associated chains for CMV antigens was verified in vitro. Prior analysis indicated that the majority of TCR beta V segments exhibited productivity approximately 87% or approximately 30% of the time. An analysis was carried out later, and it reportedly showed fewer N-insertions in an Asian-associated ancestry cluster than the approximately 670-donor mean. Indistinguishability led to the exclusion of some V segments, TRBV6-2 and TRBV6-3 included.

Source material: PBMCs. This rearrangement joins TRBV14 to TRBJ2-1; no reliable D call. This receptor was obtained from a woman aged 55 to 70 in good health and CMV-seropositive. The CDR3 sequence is CASSPGPSSYNEQFF. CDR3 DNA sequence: TGTGCCAGCAGCCCAGGCCCCAGCTCCTACAATGAGCAGTTCTTC.